These 10 T cell receptor beta chains were sequenced from one sample in a study of response to subunit inactivated influenza vaccine. One entry per CDR3 protein, called by TCRdb with MiXCR from the RT-PCR reads. This table has about 480,000 distinct CDR3 sequences, approximately 13% appearing once. Specimen: PBMCs from blood, collected more than 35 days after vaccination. Every receptor here comes from a man aged 45-65 years who received an inactivated influenza vaccine.

V usage is TRBV29-1 and J usage is TRBJ2-7; tentatively, D is TRBD1 (6 bases). This CDR3 has 15 residues. Germline V lookup: CDR1 SQVTM, CDR2 ANQGSEA. Trimming pared 5 bases from V and 3 bases from J, leaving 20 bases between. CDR3 coding DNA: TGCAGCGTTCAAATGCCCCCAGGGGCGAGCTACGAGCAGTACTTC. It encodes CSVQMPPGASYEQYF.

This clonotype was seen a handful of times. This chain uses TRBV12-3 or TRBV12-4 with TRBJ2-7; D may match TRBD1 or TRBD2 (6 bases each). CDR3 length: 17 amino acids. The V gene lost 1 base and the J gene lost 2 bases, with 18 bases spanning the gap. The CDR3 protein is CASSLDFGGRRTYEQYF. The DNA for the CDR3 is TGTGCCAGCAGTTTAGACTTTGGGGGGCGGCGGACCTACGAGCAGTACTTC.

This clonotype appeared a few times. The V call is TRBV7-8, the J call TRBJ2-7; D assignment may be TRBD1 or TRBD2 (5 bases each). Deletions cut 1 base from V and 6 bases from J, with 16 bases between. Germline CDR1 is SGHVS and CDR2 is FQNEAQ. CDR3 length: 15 amino acids. The CDR3 here is CASSLDRGMRTEQYF. CDR3 DNA: TGTGCCAGCAGCTTAGATCGGGGCATGAGGACCGAGCAGTACTTC. The full variable domain, with the rest looked up from reference TRBV7-8 and TRBJ2-7, is GAGVSQSPRYKVAKRGQDVALRCDPISGHVSLFWYQQALGQGPEFLTYFQNEAQLDKSGLPSDRFFAERPEGSVSTLKIQRTQQEDSAVYLCASSLDRGMRTEQYFGPGTRLTVT.

This clonotype has a handful of counts. The rearrangement links TRBV20-1 to TRBJ2-4; D unresolved. The CDR3 extends over 15 amino acids. The V end lost 3 bases, the J end lost 2 bases, and 14 bases lay between the germline ends. The germline CDR1 and CDR2 sequences are DFQATT and SNEGSKA (reference sequence). The CDR3 nucleotides are TGCAGTGCTAGCTACGGCAGGTCTTCCAAAAACATTCAGTACTTC. This translates into CSASYGRSSKNIQYF.

The V call is TRBV28, the J call TRBJ2-1; D is unresolved. Per the germline V gene, CDR1 is MDHEN and CDR2 is SYDVKM. Between the trimmed V and J ends, which lost 8 bases and 5 bases, there was a span of 22 bases. CDR3 length equals 16 residues. The CDR3 reads CASSSWGLGGDNEQFF. In nucleotides, the CDR3 is TGTGCCAGCTCCTCCTGGGGTTTGGGTGGGGACAATGAGCAGTTCTTC.

This clonotype was seen only a few times. The chain recombines TRBV20-1 with TRBJ2-2; D call uncertain. Trimming shortened V by 2 bases and J by 0 bases, and 16 bases separated the two germline ends. The CDR3 runs 17 residues. CDR1 is DFQATT and CDR2 is SNEGSKA in the germline V gene (reference sequence). CDR3: CSARLSLTGANTGELFF. CDR3 DNA: TGCAGTGCTAGACTAAGCCTAACGGGCGCGAACACCGGGGAGCTGTTTTTT.

The CDR3 sequence is CASSPNPGLSYEQYF. The CDR3, as DNA: TGTGCCAGCAGTCCAAATCCGGGTCTATCCTACGAGCAGTACTTC. V usage is TRBV6-2 or TRBV6-3 and J usage is TRBJ2-7; D is unresolved. V lost 5 bases and J lost 1, with 15 bases in between. CDR3 length: 15 residues. In germline, CDR1 is MNHEY, CDR2 SVGEGT.

This clonotype was counted a few times. V usage is TRBV11-2 and J usage is TRBJ2-3, with D unresolved. V dropped 5 bases and J dropped 2 bases, with 8 bases sitting between them. CDR1 and CDR2 from the germline V gene are SGHAT and FQNNGV. There are 13 residues in the CDR3. This chain's CDR3 is CASSPPPTDTQYF. The CDR3 DNA reads as TGTGCCAGCAGCCCCCCGCCCACAGATACGCAGTATTTT. The whole variable domain, remainder taken from reference TRBV11-2 and TRBJ2-3, is EAGVAQSPRYKIIEKRQSVAFWCNPISGHATLYWYQQILGQGPKLLIQFQNNGVVDDSQLPKDRFSAERLKGVDSTLKIQPAKLEDSAVYLCASSPPPTDTQYFGPGTRLTVL.

This clonotype was counted between two and nine times. The rearrangement joins TRBV29-1 to TRBJ2-3, with a weak D call TRBD2 (5 bases). Germline CDR1 SQVTM, CDR2 ANQGSEA. Trimming left V 6 bases short and J 2 bases short, with 18 bases between. This CDR3 is built from 15 residues. The DNA for the CDR3 is TGCAGCGTAGAGCCCCCGGACTCTTCCACAGATACGCAGTATTTT. This codes for CSVEPPDSSTDTQYF.

This clonotype occurred a few times. J is TRBJ2-1 and V is TRBV7-6; TRBD2 matches 9 bases. V trimming: 1 base; J trimming: 3 bases; junction bases outside the gene matches: 10. CDR1 is SGHVS and CDR2 is FNYEAQ in the germline V gene. CDR3 size: 18 residues. The CDR3 DNA reads as TGTGCCAGCAGCTTAGTACCTAGCGGGGCCTCCCGCTACAATGAGCAGTTCTTC. Translating gives CASSLVPSGASRYNEQFF.